Below are 30 T cell receptor beta chains sequenced from a single sample in a study of T cell changes during pregnancy in multiple sclerosis. Method: immunoSEQ multiplex PCR; TCRdb's copy keeps in-frame clones and lacks some. The top ten hold approximately 1.4% of the sample, which has approximately 41,000 clones, roughly 88% seen once. Source material: PBMCs (not recorded whether the cells were cultured). The source is a female donor with multiple sclerosis, enrolled in a pregnancy study.

The table lists this clone with a few counts. The rearrangement links TRBV25-1 to TRBJ1-2; D is undetermined. Germline lookup yields CDR1 MGHDK and CDR2 SYGVNS. Trimming stripped 10 bases from V and 3 bases from J, with 6 bases between. CDR3 length: 10 amino acids. The CDR3 DNA reads as TGTGCCATCTTCCACTATGGCTACACCTTC. It translates to CAIFHYGYTF.

This clone was seen only a few times. V and J are TRBV10-1 and TRBJ1-2; D not resolved. Germline values: CDR1 WNHNN, CDR2 SYGVQD (reference sequence). V was trimmed by 3 bases and J by 3 bases, leaving 8 bases between them. The CDR3 is made up of 13 amino acids. Here the CDR3 DNA reads TGCGCCAGCAGTGACGACACCGACTATGGCTACACCTTC. It translates to CASSDDTDYGYTF.

The chain joins TRBV10-3 to TRBJ1-4; D not certain. Germline CDR1 is ENHRY and CDR2 is SYGVKD. The CDR3 consists of 13 residues. V lost 2 bases and J 3 bases, leaving 4 bases between the germline ends. The CDR3 nucleotides are TGTGCCATCAGTGAGGGCTCTAATGAAAAACTGTTTTTT. It is translated as CAISEGSNEKLFF.

The rearrangement joins TRBV9 to TRBJ2-1; D perhaps matches TRBD1 (5 bases). This CDR3 region has 15 residues. The germline CDR1 and CDR2 sequences are SGDLS and YYNGEE. Trimming removed 0 bases from V and 7 bases from J, with 14 bases in between. The CDR3 here is CASSVEGQGHNEQFF. CDR3 nucleotide sequence: TGTGCCAGCAGCGTAGAGGGGCAGGGCCATAATGAGCAGTTCTTC.

The rearrangement joins TRBV4-2 to TRBJ2-7; unclear D gene. V was pared by 1 base and J by 5 bases, with 6 bases between. The CDR3 loop spans 12 amino acids. Germline CDR1 LGHNA, CDR2 YNFKEQ. The CDR3 sequence: CASSQGTHEQYF. CDR3 DNA: TGTGCCAGCAGCCAAGGCACCCACGAGCAGTACTTC.

The chain is built from TRBV4-1 and TRBJ2-7; 8 nucleotides line up with TRBD1. Trimming took 4 bases from V and 2 from J; bases not matched to a gene: 13. There are 17 residues in the CDR3. CDR1 MGHRA and CDR2 YSYEKL come from the germline V gene. DNA for the CDR3: TGCGCCAGCAGCCTCCAGGGAACCGGGACAGGTACCTACGAGCAGTACTTC. This codes for CASSLQGTGTGTYEQYF.

The J gene is TRBJ2-5, the V gene TRBV2; no reliable D call. Germline V gives CDR1 SNHLY, CDR2 FYNNEI. The CDR3 totals 10 residues. The V gene lost 7 bases and the J gene lost 7 bases, with 7 bases spanning the gap. Written as DNA, the CDR3 is TGTGCCAGCATATACGTGACCCAGTACTTC. Its protein product is CASIYVTQYF.

The CDR3 region is CATSRDRGGAKNQPQHF. CDR3 in DNA: TGTGCCACCAGCAGAGACCGCGGGGGGGCGAAAAATCAGCCCCAGCATTTT. This chain links TRBV15 with TRBJ1-5, with a weak D call TRBD1 (6 bases). Trimming took 0 bases from V and 4 from J, leaving 16 bases between them. CDR3 length: 17 amino acids. Per germline, CDR1 LNHNV and CDR2 YYDKDF (reference sequence). The whole variable domain, remainder taken from reference TRBV15 and TRBJ1-5, is DAMVIQNPRYQVTQFGKPVTLSCSQTLNHNVMYWYQQKSSQAPKLLFHYYDKDFNNEADTPDNFQSRRPNTSFCFLDIRSPGLGDTAMYLCATSRDRGGAKNQPQHFGDGTRLSIL.

This chain uses TRBV5-1 with TRBJ1-1; 7 positions match TRBD1. The trim removed 0 bases at V and 4 bases at J, leaving 6 bases unmatched. The CDR3 covers 15 residues. Germline V gene lookup returns CDR1 SGHRS and CDR2 YFSETQ. Here the CDR3 DNA reads TGCGCCAGCAGCTTGGGACAGGGAGGCGGCACTGAAGCTTTCTTT. Amino acids: CASSLGQGGGTEAFF.

The chain couples TRBV19 to TRBJ1-4; 11 nucleotides agree with TRBD1. The CDR3 covers 16 residues. J was trimmed by 8 bases and V by 10 bases; bases with no gene match: 15. CDR1 and CDR2 (germline): LNHDA, SQIVND (reference sequence). The CDR3 protein is CATRDRGGPGGEKLFF. The CDR3 region has the DNA TGTGCCACCCGGGACAGGGGGGGCCCAGGTGGAGAAAAACTGTTTTTT.

The V call is TRBV4-2, the J call TRBJ2-4, with 9 bases that match TRBD2. Germline CDR1 reads LGHNA; CDR2 reads YNFKEQ. V lost 0 bases and J lost 13; bases outside the gene matches: 13. This CDR3 is 16 amino acids long. The CDR3 region is CASSQDHPSSGTTQYF. The CDR3 coding sequence is TGTGCCAGCAGCCAAGATCACCCCTCTAGCGGGACCACCCAGTACTTC.

The V call is TRBV10-1, the J call TRBJ2-5, with a possible D match to TRBD2 (6 bases). Deletions cut 5 bases from V and 5 bases from J, with 18 bases between. The CDR3 runs 15 residues. The germline CDR1 and CDR2 sequences are WNHNN and SYGVQD (reference sequence). In DNA form, the CDR3 reads TGCGCCAGCAGTCGGGACTCCGGCGGTTTGGAGACCCAGTACTTC. Protein: CASSRDSGGLETQYF.

The V and J genes are TRBV30 and TRBJ2-4; D is perhaps TRBD1 or TRBD2 (5 bases each). The CDR3 contains 13 residues. Trimming cost V 5 bases and J 6 bases, with 14 bases left between them. Germline CDR1 reads GTSNPN; CDR2 reads SVGIG (reference sequence). Here the CDR3 DNA reads TGTGCCTGGGGGGACGGGCAGCCAAACATTCAGTACTTC. Amino acid sequence: CAWGDGQPNIQYF.

The V and J genes are TRBV14 and TRBJ2-5; 9 nucleotides match TRBD2. V was pared by 0 bases and J by 6 bases, with 11 bases of the junction left unmatched. The CDR3 length is 17 residues. Germline-derived CDR1 and CDR2 are SGHDN and FVKESK. CDR3 nucleotides: TGTGCCAGCAGCCAAGATGGTAGGGGCGGGAGGGCCCAGACCCAGTACTTC. Its protein product is CASSQDGRGGRAQTQYF. Supplemented by reference TRBV14 and TRBJ2-5, the full variable domain reads EAGVTQFPSHSVIEKGQTVTLRCDPISGHDNLYWYRRVMGKEIKFLLHFVKESKQDESGMPNNRFLAERTGGTYSTLKVQPAELEDSGVYFCASSQDGRGGRAQTQYFGPGTRLLVL.

This chain joins TRBV2 and TRBJ2-5; a weak D match, TRBD2 (6 bases). This CDR3 region has 14 residues. Trimming left V 4 bases short and J 3 bases short, with 12 bases between. Germline CDR1 SNHLY, CDR2 FYNNEI. The CDR3 loop is CASSGGSGEETQYF. The CDR3 DNA sequence: TGTGCCAGCAGTGGGGGTAGCGGAGAAGAGACCCAGTACTTC.

V usage is TRBV6-1 and J usage is TRBJ2-5; TRBD2 is a possible D gene (6 bases). Germline values: CDR1 MNHNS, CDR2 SASEGT. There are 13 residues in the CDR3. V lost 3 bases to trimming and J lost 5 bases, with 10 bases between them. CDR3 bases: TGTGCCAGCAGTGACGGGAGTTTGGAGACCCAGTACTTC. It encodes CASSDGSLETQYF.

This rearrangement joins TRBV7-2 to TRBJ1-1; the D is unclear. This CDR3 has 13 residues. V gave up 4 bases and J gave up 3 bases, with 9 bases separating them. Per germline, CDR1 SGHTA and CDR2 FQGNSA. The CDR3 spells CASSSHRDTEAFF. Written as DNA, the CDR3 is TGTGCCAGCAGCTCCCACCGGGACACTGAAGCTTTCTTT.

V gene TRBV6-6 combines with J gene TRBJ2-1, with D possibly TRBD2 on 5 matching bases. Trimming cost V 6 bases and J 3 bases, with 18 bases left between them. CDR1 is MNHNY and CDR2 is SVGAGI in the germline V gene (reference sequence). The CDR3 is made up of 16 amino acids. CDR3 sequence (DNA): TGTGCCAGCAGACCAATTACTGGGAGTTTCTACAATGAGCAGTTCTTC. Residues: CASRPITGSFYNEQFF.

This chain uses TRBV5-6 with TRBJ1-3; TRBD1 aligns across 8 bases. The V gene end was trimmed by 4 bases and the J gene end by 3 bases; junction bases not matched to a gene: 12. CDR1 and CDR2 (germline): SGHDT, YYEEEE. This CDR3 is built from 17 residues. CDR3 loop: CASSPRSTGGNGNTIYF. Written as DNA, the CDR3 is TGTGCCAGCAGCCCCCGTTCAACAGGGGGTAATGGAAACACCATATATTTT.

The chain uses TRBV4-3 and TRBJ2-1; the match to TRBD2 covers 16 bases. Germline CDR1 is LGHNA and CDR2 is YSLEER. The V and J ends lost 0 bases and 2 bases, in that order; junction bases with no gene match: 4. The length of the CDR3 is 19 residues. The CDR3 bases are TGCGCCAGCAGCCAAGAAAAGGGACTAGCGGGAGGGCCCTACAATGAGCAGTTCTTC. As protein: CASSQEKGLAGGPYNEQFF.

The chain joins TRBV5-8 to TRBJ1-3; no clear D gene. Looked up from germline, CDR1 is SGHTS and CDR2 is YDEGEE. This CDR3 region has 16 residues. Trimming stripped 6 bases from V and 0 bases from J, with 16 bases between. The CDR3 region is CASTYRGHYSGNTIYF. The CDR3 DNA reads as TGTGCCAGCACTTACCGAGGCCATTACTCTGGAAACACCATATATTTT.

The V gene is TRBV7-9, the J gene TRBJ2-7; possible D gene TRBD2, 5 bases. The CDR3 is 17 residues long. The germline gives CDR1 SEHNR, CDR2 FQNEAQ (reference sequence). The V gene lost 0 bases and the J gene lost 2 bases, with 17 bases spanning the gap. CDR3: CASSLALIGAVPYEQYF. As DNA, the CDR3 is TGTGCCAGCAGCTTAGCGTTGATTGGAGCGGTCCCCTACGAGCAGTACTTC.

V usage is TRBV6-4 and J usage is TRBJ2-1; 14 bases map to TRBD2. Germline CDR1 is MRHNA and CDR2 is SNTAGT. The junction had 1 base not matched to a gene; V was cut back by 4 bases and J by 8 bases. The CDR3 contains 14 residues. This chain's CDR3 is CASSGGLAGDEQFF. The CDR3 DNA reads as TGTGCCAGCAGTGGGGGACTAGCGGGAGATGAGCAGTTCTTC.

This clone was seen only a few times. The V gene is TRBV7-2, the J gene TRBJ2-7; TRBD2 matches 9 bases. Germline-derived CDR1 and CDR2 are SGHTA and FQGNSA. V was pared by 0 bases and J by 3 bases, with 0 bases of the junction left unmatched. The CDR3 contains 14 residues. CDR3 residues: CASSLASGSYEQYF. The CDR3 nucleotides read TGTGCCAGCAGCTTAGCTAGCGGGAGCTACGAGCAGTACTTC.

The chain has TRBV28 and TRBJ2-2; D could derive from TRBD1 or TRBD2 (5 bases each). The germline V gene has CDR1 MDHEN and CDR2 SYDVKM. The V gene lost 6 bases and the J gene lost 2 bases, with 13 bases spanning the gap. The CDR3 is made up of 15 amino acids. The DNA of the CDR3 is TGTGCCAGCAGGCCCGGGACCCATAACACCGGGGAGCTGTTTTTT. The encoded protein is CASRPGTHNTGELFF.

J is TRBJ2-7 and V is TRBV11-2; the D is unclear. V was shortened by 1 base and J by 6 bases, with 10 bases between the two germline ends. The germline CDR1 and CDR2 sequences are SGHAT and FQNNGV. The CDR3 is made up of 13 amino acids. CDR3 coding DNA: TGTGCCAGCAGCTTAGCCCGGGTCGGCGAGCAGTACTTC. This encodes CASSLARVGEQYF.

The chain joins TRBV10-3 to TRBJ2-1, with a possible D match to TRBD2 (5 bases). The CDR3 has 13 residues. V lost 10 bases, J lost 7 bases, and 17 bases lay in between. CDR1 and CDR2 from the germline V gene are ENHRY and SYGVKD. The CDR3 bases are TGTGCCACTTTCCAGGAGGTCTTGAATGAGCAGTTCTTC. Translated: CATFQEVLNEQFF.

The V call is TRBV29-1, the J call TRBJ2-2, with 8 bases matching TRBD2. From germline, CDR1 is SQVTM and CDR2 ANQGSEA. CDR3 size: 15 residues. J gave up 5 bases and V 5 bases, and 10 bases lay outside the gene matches. The chain's CDR3 is CSVLGTSWDTGELFF. DNA for the CDR3: TGCAGCGTTTTAGGGACTAGTTGGGATACCGGGGAGCTGTTTTTT.

In nucleotides, the CDR3 is TGTGCCAGCAGTGAAGCGCGGGACCGTACAGATACGCAGTATTTT. Translation gives CASSEARDRTDTQYF. This chain uses TRBV2 with TRBJ2-3; tentative D call: TRBD2 (6 bases). The CDR3 has 15 amino acids. The germline V and J ends were trimmed by 0 bases and 3 bases, with 10 bases remaining between them. Looked up from germline, CDR1 is SNHLY and CDR2 is FYNNEI.

This clone was detected once. The V call is TRBV4-3, the J call TRBJ2-7; possibly TRBD2 for D (7 bases). Deletions cut 0 bases from V and 5 bases from J, with 14 bases between. Germline CDR1 LGHNA, CDR2 YSLEER. This CDR3 has 15 amino acids. The CDR3, as DNA: TGCGCCAGCAGCCAAGAAGGTAAAGGGGGGGACGAGCAGTACTTC. It encodes CASSQEGKGGDEQYF.